A single sample is the source of the 9 T cell receptor beta chains below, sequenced in a study of type 1 regulatory T cells. MiXCR was run by TCRdb on the reads, yielding one entry per CDR3 protein. The sample consists of some 90,000 distinct CDR3 sequences, roughly 31% of them appearing once. Input material: CD4+ T cells, either the whole sample or a sorted fraction (not recorded which). The receptors come from a human donor in good health.

This clonotype was seen a single time. This may be a read error: a much more frequent sequence differs by one nucleotide. V and J are TRBV19 and TRBJ2-3; 8 bases align to TRBD2. The germline V gene encodes CDR1 LNHDA and CDR2 SQIVND (reference sequence). V trimming: 7 bases; J trimming: 9 bases; junction bases outside the gene matches: 12. This CDR3 is built from 14 residues. The CDR3 bases are TGTGCCAGTAATATTACGGGACTAGAAAGCACGCAGTATTTT. Translated, it gives CASNITGLESTQYF.

The genes are TRBV19 and TRBJ2-7; no clear D. Germline lookup yields CDR1 LNHDA and CDR2 SQIVND (reference sequence). The CDR3 extends over 12 amino acids. Trimming left V 5 bases short and J 2 bases short, with 7 bases between. The CDR3 DNA follows: TGTGCCAGTAGTCACAGCCCCTACGAGCAGTACTTC. Translated: CASSHSPYEQYF.

The chain employs TRBV24-1 and TRBJ2-1, with TRBD1 matching 12 bases. Germline CDR1 KGHDR, CDR2 SFDVKD. Trimming took 8 bases from V and 0 from J; bases not matched to a gene: 10. There are 18 residues in the CDR3. This CDR3 is CATIFGTGGEGSYNEQFF. CDR3 coding DNA: TGTGCCACCATCTTCGGGACAGGGGGCGAAGGCTCCTACAATGAGCAGTTCTTC.

About this clonotype: The junction differs from germline at one of its ends, possibly a read error. The V gene is TRBV9, the J gene TRBJ2-5; TRBD1 matches 7 bases. CDR3 length: 15 amino acids. The germline V gene has CDR1 SGDLS and CDR2 YYNGEE. The CDR3 DNA sequence: TGTGCCAACAGCGCGGACAGGCAAACAACAGAGACCCAGTACTTC. Encoded protein: CANSADRQTTETQYF.

The chain combines TRBV16 with TRBJ1-6, with D possibly matching TRBD1 (6 bases). V gave up 0 bases and J gave up 9 bases, with 9 bases separating them. CDR1 is KGHSY and CDR2 is FQNENV in the germline V gene. The CDR3 consists of 14 residues. The CDR3 sequence: CASSQSGGRSPLHF. Here the CDR3 DNA reads TGTGCCAGCAGCCAATCAGGGGGGCGTTCACCCCTCCACTTT.

Notes on this clonotype: Sequence at one end of the junction differs from germline and may be a read error. The rearrangement uses TRBV20-1 and TRBJ2-7; unclear D gene. The germline gives CDR1 DFQATT, CDR2 SNEGSKA (reference sequence). CDR3 length equals 12 residues. Here the CDR3 reads CSAPPRGLGQCF. As DNA, the CDR3 is TGCAGTGCCCCCCCCCGTGGCTTAGGGCAGTGCTTC.

The genes are TRBV2 and TRBJ1-4; D remains unclear. V dropped 8 bases and J dropped 8 bases, with 18 bases sitting between them. Germline values: CDR1 SNHLY, CDR2 FYNNEI. This CDR3 is built from 14 residues. CDR3 bases: TGTGCCAGCCGCTCCACGGGCAACGAAGAAAAACTGTTTTTT. Translation: CASRSTGNEEKLFF.

This sequence joins TRBV6-5 and TRBJ2-7; maybe TRBD2 (6 bases). Trimming shortened V by 6 bases and J by 5 bases, and 20 bases separated the two germline ends. Per the germline V gene, CDR1 is MNHEY and CDR2 is SVGAGI. The CDR3 is made up of 15 amino acids. The CDR3 sequence is CASRSGTLFGDEQYF. CDR3 nucleotides: TGTGCCAGCAGGTCCGGGACTCTCTTTGGAGACGAGCAGTACTTC.

As concerns this clonotype: This may come from a read error, since a much larger clone is one base off. The conserved final phenylalanine or tryptophan is absent from the CDR3, which likely points to a read error. The chain joins TRBV4-1 to TRBJ2-5, with TRBD2 matching 11 bases. The CDR3 spans 16 residues. V lost 4 bases to trimming and J lost 2 bases; unmatched junction nucleotides: 6. The germline gives CDR1 MGHRA, CDR2 YSYEKL. CDR3 in DNA: TGCGCCAGCAGCCGCCCGGGACTAGCGGATCAAGAGACCCAGTACCTC. This codes for CASSRPGLADQETQYL.